The 3 T cell receptor beta chains in this list originate from one sample, sequenced in a study of radiation and T cells in renal cell carcinoma. Noted time point: blood 2 weeks post-SBRT. Treatment meaning: 15 Gy SBRT to primary tumor, nephrectomy 4 weeks later. Produced via immunoSEQ multiplex PCR; TCRdb's table is partial and in-frame only. The table shows 100,000 to 150,000 clones, with around 89% occurring only once. The sequences come from blood, collected from a patient whose treatment included radiotherapy and nephrectomy. The receptors here all came from a woman in her seventies with renal cell carcinoma.

The rearrangement joins TRBV7-2 to TRBJ2-7; unclear D gene. Germline V gene data show CDR1 as SGHTA and CDR2 as FQGNSA. V lost 3 bases and J 2 bases, leaving 11 bases between the germline ends. The CDR3 has 14 amino acids. This CDR3 is CASSLGGAAYEQYF. In DNA form, the CDR3 reads TGTGCCAGCAGCTTGGGCGGCGCAGCCTACGAGCAGTACTTC.

The chain recombines TRBV4-3 with TRBJ2-7; D is perhaps TRBD2 (6 bases). The CDR3 covers 14 residues. Trimming took off 0 bases at V and 6 bases at J, with 12 bases between the two ends. The germline CDR1 and CDR2 sequences are LGHNA and YSLEER. CDR3: CASSQDGGVREQYF. The CDR3 DNA sequence: TGCGCCAGCAGCCAAGACGGCGGGGTGCGCGAGCAGTACTTC.

The gene calls are TRBV5-5 and TRBJ2-3; 7 nucleotides line up with TRBD2. After removal of 1 base from V and 3 bases from J, the junction contained 2 bases not matched to a gene. There are 14 residues in the CDR3. Germline values: CDR1 SGHKS, CDR2 YYEKEE (reference sequence). The CDR3 sequence: CASSLIGGTDTQYF. The CDR3 nucleotides read TGTGCCAGCAGCTTGATCGGGGGGACAGATACGCAGTATTTT.